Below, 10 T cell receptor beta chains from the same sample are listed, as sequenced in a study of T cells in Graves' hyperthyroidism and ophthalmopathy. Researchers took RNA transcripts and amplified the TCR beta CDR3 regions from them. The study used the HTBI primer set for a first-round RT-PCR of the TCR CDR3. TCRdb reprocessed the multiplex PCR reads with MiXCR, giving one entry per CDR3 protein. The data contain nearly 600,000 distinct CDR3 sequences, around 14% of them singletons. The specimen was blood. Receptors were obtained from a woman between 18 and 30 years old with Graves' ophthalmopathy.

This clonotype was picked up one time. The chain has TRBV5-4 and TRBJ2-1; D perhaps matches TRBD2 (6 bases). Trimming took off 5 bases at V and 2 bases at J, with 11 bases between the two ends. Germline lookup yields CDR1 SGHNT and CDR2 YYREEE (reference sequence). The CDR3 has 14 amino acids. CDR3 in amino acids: CASRTGEAYNEQFF. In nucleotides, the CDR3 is TGTGCCAGCAGGACGGGAGAAGCCTACAATGAGCAGTTCTTC.

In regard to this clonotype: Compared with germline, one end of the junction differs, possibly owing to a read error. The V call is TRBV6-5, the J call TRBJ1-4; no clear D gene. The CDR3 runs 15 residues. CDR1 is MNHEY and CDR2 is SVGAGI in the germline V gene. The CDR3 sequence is CASSSQAWTGERLFF. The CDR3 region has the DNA TGCGCCAGCAGTTCTCAAGCCTGGACGGGTGAAAGACTGTTTTTT.

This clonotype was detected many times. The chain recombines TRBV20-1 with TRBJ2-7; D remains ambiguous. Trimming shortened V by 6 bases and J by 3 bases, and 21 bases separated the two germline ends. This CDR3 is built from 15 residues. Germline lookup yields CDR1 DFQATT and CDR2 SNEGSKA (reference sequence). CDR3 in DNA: TGCAGTGCGGAGTCTCCTGGACGCCCTAACTACGAGCAGTACTTC. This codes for CSAESPGRPNYEQYF.

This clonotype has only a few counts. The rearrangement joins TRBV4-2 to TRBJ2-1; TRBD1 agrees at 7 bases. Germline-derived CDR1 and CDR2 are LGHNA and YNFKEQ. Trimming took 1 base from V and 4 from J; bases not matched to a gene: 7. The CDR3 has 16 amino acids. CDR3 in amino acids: CASSQGYGRGYNEQFF. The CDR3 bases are TGTGCCAGCAGCCAAGGATACGGCAGGGGGTACAATGAGCAGTTCTTC.

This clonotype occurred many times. The CDR3 DNA reads as TGTGCCGTCGCCACTAGCGGGAGAGGAGGGGAGACCCAGTACTTC. Translated, it gives CAVATSGRGGETQYF. The chain is built from TRBV19 and TRBJ2-5; 11 bases match TRBD2. Looked up from germline, CDR1 is LNHDA and CDR2 is SQIVND (reference sequence). The CDR3 is 15 amino acids. The V gene end was trimmed by 11 bases and the J gene end by 5 bases; junction bases not matched to a gene: 13.

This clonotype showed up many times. CDR3 bases: TGTGCCAGCAGCTTAGCAACAGGTCAGCCCTACGAGCAGTACTTC. Encoded protein: CASSLATGQPYEQYF. V is TRBV7-6 and J is TRBJ2-7, with a tentative D call TRBD1 (5 bases). Germline V lookup: CDR1 SGHVS, CDR2 FNYEAQ. The CDR3 runs 15 residues. The ends were cut back, 0 bases at V and 2 bases at J, with 11 bases in the middle.

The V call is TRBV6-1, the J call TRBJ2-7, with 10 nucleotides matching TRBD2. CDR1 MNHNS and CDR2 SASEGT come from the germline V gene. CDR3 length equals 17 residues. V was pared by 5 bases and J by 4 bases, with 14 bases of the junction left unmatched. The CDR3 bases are TGTGCCAGCAGTCGTAGGGGGGCTAGCGGGAGTTGGTACGAGCAGTACTTC. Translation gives CASSRRGASGSWYEQYF.

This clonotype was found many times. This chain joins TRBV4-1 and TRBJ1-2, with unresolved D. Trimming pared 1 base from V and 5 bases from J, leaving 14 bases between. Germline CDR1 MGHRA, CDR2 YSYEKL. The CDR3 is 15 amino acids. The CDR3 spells CASSQGTKGGYGYTF. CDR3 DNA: TGCGCCAGCAGCCAAGGGACGAAGGGCGGGTATGGCTACACCTTC.

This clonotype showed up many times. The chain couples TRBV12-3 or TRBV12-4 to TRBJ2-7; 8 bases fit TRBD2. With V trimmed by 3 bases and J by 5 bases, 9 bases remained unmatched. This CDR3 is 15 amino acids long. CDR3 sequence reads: CASSLASGRIDEQYF. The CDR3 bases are TGTGCCAGCAGTTTGGCCAGCGGGAGAATAGACGAGCAGTACTTC.

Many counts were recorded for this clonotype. CDR3 sequence: CASSVEGGSYNEQFF. CDR3 in DNA: TGTGCCAGCAGTGTAGAGGGAGGATCCTACAATGAGCAGTTCTTC. The V gene is TRBV2, the J gene TRBJ2-1, with D possibly being TRBD2 (6 bases). CDR1 and CDR2 (germline): SNHLY, FYNNEI. This CDR3 has 15 amino acids. V was cut by 4 bases and J by 1 base, with 11 bases left in between.